This T cell receptor beta chain originates from a study of CD4 and CD8 cells across lung adenocarcinoma regions. MiXCR was run by TCRdb on the PCR reads, yielding one entry per CDR3 protein. The sample shows around 18,000 distinct CDR3 sequences, 45% to 60% of them seen only once. The patients had localized lung adenocarcinoma, a non-small cell subtype. This receptor was taken from a female donor with lung adenocarcinoma. The CD4 and CD8 labels of this study may be unreliable. The sample was CD8+ T cells from the center of a lung tumor.

The CDR3 DNA reads as TGTGCCAGCAGCTTAATAGCGGGGAGTAATGAGCAGTTCTTC. Translated, it gives CASSLIAGSNEQFF. The J gene is TRBJ2-1, the V gene TRBV7-2; 8 nucleotides align to TRBD2. Germline V gene lookup returns CDR1 SGHTA and CDR2 FQGNSA. The CDR3 has 14 residues. With 2 bases clipped from V and 7 bases from J, the junction kept 4 bases outside the gene matches.